A single sample gave rise to the 29 T cell receptor beta chains below, sequenced in a study of vaccination and CD4 T cells after COVID-19. Their cognate antigens are unknown. Treatment here: approximately nine-day PBMC culture with coronavirus spike peptide pools or control peptides (ViraFEST assay). The Oncomine TCR Beta short-read assay was what sequenced the DNA obtained from cultured CD4+ T cells. Via MiXCR, TCRdb re-called the PCR reads, giving one row per CDR3 protein. The data hold some 21,000 distinct CDR3 sequences, with approximately 37% observed a single time. What was sequenced was cultured CD4+ T cells from blood. These receptor sequences come from a human donor with COVID-19.

This clonotype was seen more than once but under ten times. The CDR3 DNA reads as TGTGCCAGCAGTTCTGGGACAGAATACGAGCAGTACTTC. Translating gives CASSSGTEYEQYF. V and J are TRBV6-5 and TRBJ2-7; 7 nucleotides align to TRBD1. V shed 4 bases, J shed 4 bases, and the junction held 4 bases outside the gene matches. Germline loops: CDR1 MNHEY, CDR2 SVGAGI. The CDR3 has 13 residues.

The V gene is TRBV20-1, the J gene TRBJ2-3, with TRBD1 as a possible D gene (6 bases). V was cut by 3 bases and J by 0 bases, with 10 bases left in between. Germline CDR1 is DFQATT and CDR2 is SNEGSKA (reference sequence). There are 14 residues in the CDR3. This chain's CDR3 is CSASKGDSTDTQYF. DNA of the CDR3: TGCAGTGCTAGTAAGGGGGATAGCACAGATACGCAGTATTTT.

This sequence joins TRBV28 and TRBJ1-6; D is perhaps TRBD1 (5 bases). The length of the CDR3 is 15 residues. V lost 7 bases to trimming and J lost 7 bases, with 17 bases between them. The germline V gene has CDR1 MDHEN and CDR2 SYDVKM. DNA for the CDR3: TGTGCCAGCATCGCCAGGGTTGGAGGCAATTCACCCCTCCACTTT. Protein: CASIARVGGNSPLHF. The full variable domain, with the rest looked up from reference TRBV28 and TRBJ1-6, is DVKVTQSSRYLVKRTGEKVFLECVQDMDHENMFWYRQDPGLGLRLIYFSYDVKMKEKGDIPEGYSVSREKKERFSLILESASTNQTSMYLCASIARVGGNSPLHFGNGTRLTVT.

The chain links TRBV11-2 to TRBJ2-5; D is tentatively TRBD1 or TRBD2 (6 bases each). CDR3 size: 15 residues. The V and J ends lost 0 bases and 6 bases respectively, with 14 bases between them. CDR1 is SGHAT, CDR2 FQNNGV, per germline. The CDR3: CASSLEGGVSKTQYF. Written as DNA, the CDR3 is TGTGCCAGCAGCTTAGAGGGGGGCGTCTCAAAGACCCAGTACTTC.

This CDR3 is CAISRQASRTDTQYF. The CDR3 bases are TGTGCCATCAGTCGACAGGCGTCTAGGACAGATACGCAGTATTTT. The rearrangement uses TRBV10-3 and TRBJ2-3, with TRBD1 as a possible D gene (6 bases). Trimming took off 5 bases at V and 3 bases at J, with 15 bases between the two ends. This CDR3 is 15 amino acids long. Germline loops: CDR1 ENHRY, CDR2 SYGVKD.

The chain recombines TRBV28 with TRBJ2-7; D not certain. Trimming shortened V by 6 bases and J by 2 bases, and 8 bases separated the two germline ends. The V gene's germline CDR1 is MDHEN and CDR2 SYDVKM. The CDR3 loop spans 12 amino acids. The CDR3 nucleotides read TGTGCCAGCAGACAGACTGCCTACGAGCAGTACTTC. Translating gives CASRQTAYEQYF.

The chain links TRBV5-6 to TRBJ2-5; unclear D gene. This CDR3 contains 13 residues. Trimming took 3 bases from V and 5 from J, leaving 11 bases between them. Germline V gene data show CDR1 as SGHDT and CDR2 as YYEEEE. This CDR3 is CASSSGLGETQYF. Here the CDR3 DNA reads TGTGCCAGCAGCTCGGGTTTGGGGGAGACCCAGTACTTC.

This clonotype was recorded only once. The chain combines TRBV9 with TRBJ2-1; maybe TRBD1 (6 bases). Trimming left V 3 bases short and J 14 bases short, with 9 bases between. The CDR3 consists of 10 residues. Germline-derived CDR1 and CDR2 are SGDLS and YYNGEE. The chain's CDR3 is CASSAKGEFF. DNA for the CDR3: TGTGCCAGCAGCGCAAAGGGGGAGTTCTTC.

This clonotype qualifies as medium-sized. The V and J genes are TRBV7-8 and TRBJ1-6; D is uncertain. There are 18 residues in the CDR3. V was trimmed by 5 bases and J by 0 bases, leaving 17 bases between them. Germline values: CDR1 SGHVS, CDR2 FQNEAQ. As DNA, the CDR3 is TGTGCCAGCAGCGTTACCCGCGATACGAGCTCCTATAATTCACCCCTCCACTTT. It specifies CASSVTRDTSSYNSPLHF.

This clonotype is medium-sized. The chain joins TRBV20-1 to TRBJ1-2; D is ambiguous. This CDR3 is 14 amino acids long. Germline V gene data show CDR1 as DFQATT and CDR2 as SNEGSKA (reference sequence). CDR3 in amino acids: CSAKLTGTSYGYTF. CDR3 DNA: TGCAGCGCCAAACTCACGGGAACCTCCTATGGCTACACCTTC.

The sample holds one count of this clonotype. The J gene is TRBJ2-3, the V gene TRBV19, with D perhaps given as TRBD1 or TRBD2 (5 bases each). This CDR3 has 15 residues. Per germline, CDR1 LNHDA and CDR2 SQIVND (reference sequence). Trimming cost V 5 bases and J 3 bases, with 15 bases left between them. This chain's CDR3 is CASSPSRGSTDTQYF. The CDR3 DNA follows: TGTGCCAGTAGTCCCTCTCGGGGCAGTACAGATACGCAGTATTTT.

The chain joins TRBV12-5 to TRBJ2-7, with 8 bases aligning to TRBD2. Looked up from germline, CDR1 is LGHNT and CDR2 is FRNRAP. V shed 5 bases, J shed 5 bases, and the junction held 8 bases outside the gene matches. The CDR3 extends over 14 amino acids. The CDR3 loop reads CASGTHGRGHEQYF. In DNA form, the CDR3 reads TGTGCTAGTGGTACCCACGGGAGGGGTCACGAGCAGTACTTC. The full variable domain, in which reference TRBV12-5 and TRBJ2-7 provide the parts outside the CDR3, is DARVTQTPRHKVTEMGQEVTMRCQPILGHNTVFWYRQTMMQGLELLAYFRNRAPLDDSGMPKDRFSAEMPDATLATLKIQPSEPRDSAVYFCASGTHGRGHEQYFGPGTRLTVT.

This clonotype was seen once. The chain has TRBV5-4 and TRBJ2-4; possible D gene TRBD2, 5 bases. Germline V gene sequence: CDR1 SGHNT, CDR2 YYREEE (reference sequence). The V end lost 0 bases, the J end lost 6 bases, and 16 bases lay between the germline ends. This CDR3 region has 16 residues. This chain's CDR3 is CASSLGDRGTVNIQYF. CDR3 coding DNA: TGTGCCAGCAGCTTGGGGGATCGGGGAACGGTAAACATTCAGTACTTC.

This sequence joins TRBV27 and TRBJ2-7; the D gene is possibly TRBD1 (6 bases). The CDR3 contains 15 residues. The ends were cut back, 4 bases at V and 0 bases at J, with 13 bases in the middle. In germline, CDR1 is MNHEY, CDR2 SMNVEV (reference sequence). The CDR3 sequence is CASSYRDIYSYEQYF. The CDR3 DNA sequence: TGTGCCAGCAGTTACAGGGACATCTACTCCTACGAGCAGTACTTC.

This clonotype was recorded a few times. CDR3 sequence: CASIKSGGTALSNQPQHF. The CDR3 coding sequence is TGTGCCAGCATTAAGTCAGGAGGGACAGCCCTAAGCAATCAGCCCCAGCATTTT. V is TRBV27 and J is TRBJ1-5; 7 bases are a match to TRBD1. Trimming at V came to 7 bases and at J to 1 base, leaving 16 bases not matched to a gene. Germline V gene sequence: CDR1 MNHEY, CDR2 SMNVEV (reference sequence). The CDR3 totals 18 residues.

V and J are TRBV27 and TRBJ1-6, with a weak D call TRBD1 (5 bases). This CDR3 is 14 amino acids long. Trimming pared 5 bases from V and 5 bases from J, leaving 10 bases between. Germline assignment: CDR1 MNHEY and CDR2 SMNVEV (reference sequence). CDR3 amino acids: CASSNRGNNSPLHF. CDR3 DNA: TGTGCCAGCAGTAACCGGGGGAATAATTCACCCCTCCACTTT.

This clonotype came up a few times. The V and J genes are TRBV6-1 and TRBJ2-5, with 8 nucleotides matching TRBD2. The CDR3 covers 14 residues. Trimming at V came to 8 bases and at J to 4 bases, leaving 9 bases not matched to a gene. Per germline, CDR1 MNHNS and CDR2 SASEGT. CDR3 amino acids: CASGLRGGRETQYF. The CDR3 DNA reads TGTGCCAGCGGGCTCCGGGGGGGCAGAGAGACCCAGTACTTC.

Only a few counts were recorded for this clonotype. The chain employs TRBV6-1 and TRBJ1-5, with a weak D call TRBD1 (6 bases). The V gene lost 6 bases and the J gene lost 1 base, with 13 bases spanning the gap. The germline gives CDR1 MNHNS, CDR2 SASEGT. CDR3 length equals 15 residues. CDR3 residues: CASSGTGMSNQPQHF. CDR3 nucleotides: TGTGCCAGCAGCGGAACAGGGATGAGCAATCAGCCCCAGCATTTT.

This chain links TRBV6-1 with TRBJ1-5; 9 nucleotides agree with TRBD1. Germline CDR1 reads MNHNS; CDR2 reads SASEGT. Trimming removed 6 bases from V and 0 bases from J; junction bases left unmatched: 18. The CDR3 covers 20 residues. CDR3 bases: TGTGCCAGCAGCTCGACCGGGACAGGGATCCGGGGCACTAGCAATCAGCCCCAGCATTTT. This translates into CASSSTGTGIRGTSNQPQHF.

This clonotype was picked up a small number of times. V and J are TRBV7-6 and TRBJ1-5, with TRBD1 matching over 8 bases. CDR1 is SGHVS and CDR2 is FNYEAQ in the germline V gene. V dropped 4 bases and J dropped 7; count of bases not matched to a gene: 9. This CDR3 region has 15 residues. For the CDR3, the DNA is TGTGCCAGCAGCTCCGGACAGGGATGGGGGCAGCCCCAGCATTTT. The encoded protein is CASSSGQGWGQPQHF.

CDR3 nucleotides: TGTGCCACCAGCAGAGAGCGACAGGGAATCTCTGGGGCCAACGTCCTGACTTTC. This sequence encodes CATSRERQGISGANVLTF. This rearrangement joins TRBV15 to TRBJ2-6; 7 bases match TRBD1. J gave up 0 bases and V 0 bases, and 5 bases lay outside the gene matches. CDR3 length: 18 residues. From germline, CDR1 is LNHNV and CDR2 YYDKDF (reference sequence).

The gene calls are TRBV5-4 and TRBJ1-1; no reliable D call. The CDR3 is 11 amino acids. Trimming pared 1 base from V and 10 bases from J, leaving 8 bases between. Germline V gene sequence: CDR1 SGHNT, CDR2 YYREEE (reference sequence). The CDR3 region is CASSLSFAAFF. CDR3 bases: TGTGCCAGCAGCTTGTCATTTGCAGCTTTCTTT.

The chain joins TRBV9 to TRBJ2-3, with D unclear. The CDR3 length is 16 residues. Germline CDR1 and CDR2: SGDLS and YYNGEE. Trimming cost V 0 bases and J 0 bases, with 11 bases left between them. The CDR3 here is CASSVASHISTDTQYF. The CDR3 DNA follows: TGTGCCAGCAGCGTAGCCTCCCACATTAGCACAGATACGCAGTATTTT.

CDR3 amino acids: CASSLAGPYEQYF. The CDR3 DNA is TGTGCCAGCAGCTTAGCGGGACCCTACGAGCAGTACTTC. V is TRBV7-6 and J is TRBJ2-7; D is perhaps TRBD1 or TRBD2 (5 bases each). CDR1 SGHVS and CDR2 FNYEAQ come from the germline V gene. This CDR3 region has 13 residues. Deletions cut 0 bases from V and 2 bases from J, with 5 bases between.

CDR3 in amino acids: CATSDPSRGTQYF. CDR3 nucleotide sequence: TGTGCCACCAGTGATCCTTCCCGGGGTACCCAGTACTTC. This sequence joins TRBV24-1 and TRBJ2-5; D is possibly TRBD2 (5 bases). Per germline, CDR1 KGHDR and CDR2 SFDVKD. Between the trimmed V and J ends, which lost 3 bases and 8 bases, there was a span of 12 bases. CDR3 length equals 13 residues.

This clonotype was seen a handful of times. The rearrangement joins TRBV20-1 to TRBJ2-2; the D is unclear. Trimming stripped 1 base from V and 1 base from J, with 7 bases between. Looked up from germline, CDR1 is DFQATT and CDR2 is SNEGSKA (reference sequence). The CDR3 consists of 14 residues. The CDR3 reads CSARGLGNTGELFF. DNA of the CDR3: TGCAGTGCTAGAGGGTTAGGGAACACCGGGGAGCTGTTTTTT.

This clonotype was seen a handful of times. The chain joins TRBV6-4 to TRBJ1-1; D is uncertain. Trimming removed 1 base at V and 2 bases at J, with 11 bases between. The CDR3 runs to 15 residues. Germline lookup yields CDR1 MRHNA and CDR2 SNTAGT. The chain's CDR3 is CASSDFGGFNTEAFF. DNA for the CDR3: TGTGCCAGCAGTGACTTCGGTGGGTTTAACACTGAAGCTTTCTTT.

The CDR3 sequence is CASSPTGRTEAFF. The CDR3 DNA reads as TGTGCCAGCTCACCGACAGGGCGCACTGAAGCTTTCTTT. The rearrangement links TRBV18 to TRBJ1-1; 7 nucleotides line up with TRBD1. Germline V gene sequence: CDR1 KGHSH, CDR2 LQKENI. V lost 3 bases and J lost 4; bases outside the gene matches: 2. The CDR3 has 13 amino acids. Full variable domain (missing parts from reference TRBV18 and TRBJ1-1): NAGVMQNPRHLVRRRGQEARLRCSPMKGHSHVYWYRQLPEEGLKFMVYLQKENIIDESGMPKERFSAEFPKEGPSILRIQQVVRGDSAAYFCASSPTGRTEAFFGQGTRLTVV.

This chain connects TRBV7-2 to TRBJ2-2; no clear D gene. Germline V lookup: CDR1 SGHTA, CDR2 FQGNSA. There are 13 residues in the CDR3. V lost 1 base and J lost 5, with 5 bases in between. Here the CDR3 reads CASSLVKTGELFF. The CDR3 region has the DNA TGTGCCAGCAGCTTAGTCAAAACCGGGGAGCTGTTTTTT.